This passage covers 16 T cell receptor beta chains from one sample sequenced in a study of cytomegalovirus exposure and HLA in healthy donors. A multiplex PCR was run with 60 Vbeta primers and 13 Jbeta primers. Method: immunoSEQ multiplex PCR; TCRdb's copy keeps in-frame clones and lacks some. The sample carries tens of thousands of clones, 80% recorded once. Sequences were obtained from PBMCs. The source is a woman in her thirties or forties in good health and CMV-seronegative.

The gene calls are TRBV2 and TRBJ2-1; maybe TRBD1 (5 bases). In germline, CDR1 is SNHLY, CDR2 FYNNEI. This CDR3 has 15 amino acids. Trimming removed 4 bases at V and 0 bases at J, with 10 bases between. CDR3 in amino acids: CASSGGGSSYNEQFF. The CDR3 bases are TGTGCCAGCAGTGGGGGCGGAAGCTCCTACAATGAGCAGTTCTTC.

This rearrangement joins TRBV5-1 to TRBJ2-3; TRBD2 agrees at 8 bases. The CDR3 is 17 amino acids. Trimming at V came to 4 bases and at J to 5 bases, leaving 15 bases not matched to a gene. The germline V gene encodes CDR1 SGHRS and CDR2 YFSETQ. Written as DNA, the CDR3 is TGCGCCAGCAGCCCCGCTGCGGTAGCGGGACTGGGAGATACGCAGTATTTT. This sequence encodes CASSPAAVAGLGDTQYF.

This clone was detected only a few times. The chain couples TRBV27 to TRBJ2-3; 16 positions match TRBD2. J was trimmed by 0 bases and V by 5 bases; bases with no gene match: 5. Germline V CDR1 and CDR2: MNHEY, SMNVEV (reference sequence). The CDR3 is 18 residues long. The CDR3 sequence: CASSTGTSGRVSTDTQYF. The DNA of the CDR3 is TGTGCCAGCAGTACCGGGACTAGCGGGAGGGTTAGCACAGATACGCAGTATTTT.

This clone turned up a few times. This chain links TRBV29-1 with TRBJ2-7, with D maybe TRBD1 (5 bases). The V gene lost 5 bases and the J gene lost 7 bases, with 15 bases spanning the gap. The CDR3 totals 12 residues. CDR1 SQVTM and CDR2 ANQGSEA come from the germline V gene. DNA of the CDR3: TGCAGCGTTCCTAGGGGCTCAGGGGAGCAGTACTTC. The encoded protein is CSVPRGSGEQYF.

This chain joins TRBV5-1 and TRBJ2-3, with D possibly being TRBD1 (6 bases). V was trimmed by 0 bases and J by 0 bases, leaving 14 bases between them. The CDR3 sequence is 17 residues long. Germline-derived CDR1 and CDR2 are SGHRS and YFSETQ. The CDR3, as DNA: TGCGCCAGCAGCTTGGATCCACAGGGTACTAGCACAGATACGCAGTATTTT. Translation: CASSLDPQGTSTDTQYF.

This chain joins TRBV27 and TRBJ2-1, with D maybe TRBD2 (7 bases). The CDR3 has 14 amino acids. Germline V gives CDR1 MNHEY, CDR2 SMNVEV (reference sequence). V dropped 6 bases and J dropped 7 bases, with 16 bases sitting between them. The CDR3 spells CASRPRGGTNEQFF. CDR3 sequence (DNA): TGTGCCAGCAGACCCCGGGGAGGGACAAATGAGCAGTTCTTC.

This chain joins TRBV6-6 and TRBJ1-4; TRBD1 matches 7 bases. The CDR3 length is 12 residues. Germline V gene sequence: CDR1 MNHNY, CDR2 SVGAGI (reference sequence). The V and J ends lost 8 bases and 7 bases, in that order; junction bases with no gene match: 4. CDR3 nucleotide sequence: TGTGCCAGCGCTAGGGGGCCTGAAAAACTGTTTTTT. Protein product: CASARGPEKLFF.

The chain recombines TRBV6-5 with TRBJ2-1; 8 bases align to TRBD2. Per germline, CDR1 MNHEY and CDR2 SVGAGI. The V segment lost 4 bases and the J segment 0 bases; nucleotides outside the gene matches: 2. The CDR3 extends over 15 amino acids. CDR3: CASSLAGHSYNEQFF. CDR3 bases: TGTGCCAGCAGTTTAGCGGGGCACTCCTACAATGAGCAGTTCTTC.

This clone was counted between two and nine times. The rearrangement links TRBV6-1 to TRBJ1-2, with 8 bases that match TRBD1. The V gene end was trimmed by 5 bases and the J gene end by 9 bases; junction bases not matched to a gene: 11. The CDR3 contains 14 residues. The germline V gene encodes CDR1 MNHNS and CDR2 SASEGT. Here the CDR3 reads CASSNRGVGRSYTF. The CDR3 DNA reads TGTGCCAGCAGTAACAGGGGGGTAGGTCGAAGCTACACCTTC.

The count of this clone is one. The CDR3 DNA sequence: TGTGCCAGCAGCTTGGGACAGAGACCGTTCTTC. This sequence encodes CASSLGQRPFF. The V and J genes are TRBV5-6 and TRBJ2-1; possible D gene TRBD1, 5 bases. Trimming stripped 0 bases from V and 15 bases from J, with 10 bases between. CDR1 is SGHDT, CDR2 YYEEEE, per germline. This CDR3 has 11 amino acids.

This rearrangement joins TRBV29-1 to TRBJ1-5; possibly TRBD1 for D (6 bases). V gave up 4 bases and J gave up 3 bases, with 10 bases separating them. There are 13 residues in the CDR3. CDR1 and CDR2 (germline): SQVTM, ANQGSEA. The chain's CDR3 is CSVVDSLNQPQHF. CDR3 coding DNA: TGCAGCGTTGTGGACAGTCTCAATCAGCCCCAGCATTTT.

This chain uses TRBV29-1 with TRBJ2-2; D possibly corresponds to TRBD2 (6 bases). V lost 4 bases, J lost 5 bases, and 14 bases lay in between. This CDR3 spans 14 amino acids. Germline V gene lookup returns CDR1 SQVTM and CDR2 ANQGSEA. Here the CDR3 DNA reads TGCAGCGTTGTTTTGGCGGGAATTACCGGGGAGCTGTTTTTT. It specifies CSVVLAGITGELFF.

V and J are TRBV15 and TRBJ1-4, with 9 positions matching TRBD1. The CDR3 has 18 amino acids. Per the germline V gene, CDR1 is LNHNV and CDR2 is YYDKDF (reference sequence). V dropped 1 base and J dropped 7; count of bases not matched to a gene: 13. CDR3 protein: CATSRAPGQGDYSEKLFF. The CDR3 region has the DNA TGTGCCACCAGCAGAGCGCCGGGACAGGGAGATTACAGTGAAAAACTGTTTTTT.

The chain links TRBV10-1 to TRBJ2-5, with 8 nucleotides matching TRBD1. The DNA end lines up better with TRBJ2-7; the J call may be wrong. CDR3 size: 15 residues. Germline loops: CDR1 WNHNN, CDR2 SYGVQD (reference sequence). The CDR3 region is CASSESVGTGHEQYF. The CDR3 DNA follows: TGCGCCAGCAGTGAGTCGGTTGGGACAGGCCACGAGCAGTACTTC.

The CDR3 protein is CAWGGQGSAGELFF. In DNA, the CDR3 is TGTGCCTGGGGGGGACAGGGAAGCGCCGGGGAGCTGTTTTTT. The chain has TRBV30 and TRBJ2-2; 9 nucleotides match TRBD1. CDR1 and CDR2 from the germline V gene are GTSNPN and SVGIG (reference sequence). The CDR3 has 14 amino acids. V was pared by 5 bases and J by 6 bases, with 7 bases of the junction left unmatched.

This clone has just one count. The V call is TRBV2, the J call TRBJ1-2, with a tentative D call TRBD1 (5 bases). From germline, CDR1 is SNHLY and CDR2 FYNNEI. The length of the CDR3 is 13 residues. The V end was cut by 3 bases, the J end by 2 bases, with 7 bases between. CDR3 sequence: CASSDWGNYGYTF. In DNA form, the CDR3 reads TGTGCCAGCAGTGACTGGGGCAACTATGGCTACACCTTC.